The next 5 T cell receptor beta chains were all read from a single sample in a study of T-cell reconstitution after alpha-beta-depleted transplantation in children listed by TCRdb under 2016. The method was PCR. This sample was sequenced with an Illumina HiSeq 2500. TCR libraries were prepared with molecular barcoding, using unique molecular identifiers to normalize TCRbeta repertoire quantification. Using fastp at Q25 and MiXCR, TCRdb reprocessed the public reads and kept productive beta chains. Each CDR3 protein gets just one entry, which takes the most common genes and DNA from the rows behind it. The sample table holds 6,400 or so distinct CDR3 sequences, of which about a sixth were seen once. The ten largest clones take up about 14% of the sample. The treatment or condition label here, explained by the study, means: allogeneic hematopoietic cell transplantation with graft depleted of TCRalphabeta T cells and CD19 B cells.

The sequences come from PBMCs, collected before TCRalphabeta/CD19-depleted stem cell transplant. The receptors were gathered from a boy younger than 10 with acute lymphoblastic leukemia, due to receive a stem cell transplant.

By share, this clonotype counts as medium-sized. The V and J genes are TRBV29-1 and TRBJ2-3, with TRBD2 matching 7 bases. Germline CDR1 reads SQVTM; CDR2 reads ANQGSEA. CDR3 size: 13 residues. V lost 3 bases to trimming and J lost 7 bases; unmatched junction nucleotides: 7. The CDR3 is CSVDWGGVNTQYF. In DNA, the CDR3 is TGCAGCGTTGACTGGGGGGGAGTTAATACGCAGTATTTT.

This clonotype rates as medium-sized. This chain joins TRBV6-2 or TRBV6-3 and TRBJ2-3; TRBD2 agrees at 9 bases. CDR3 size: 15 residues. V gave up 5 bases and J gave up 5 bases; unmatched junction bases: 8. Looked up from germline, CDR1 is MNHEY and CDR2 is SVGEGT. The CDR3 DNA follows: TGTGCCAGCAGTAGGCAGGGACTAGCATTAGATACGCAGTATTTT. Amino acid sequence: CASSRQGLALDTQYF.

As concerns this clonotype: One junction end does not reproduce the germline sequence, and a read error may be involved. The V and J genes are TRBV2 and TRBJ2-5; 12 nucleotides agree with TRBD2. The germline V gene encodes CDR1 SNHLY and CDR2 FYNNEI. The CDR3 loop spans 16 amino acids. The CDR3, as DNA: TGTGCCTGCAGCTGTGTAGGACTAGCGGGGAGAGAGACCCAGTACTTC. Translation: CACSCVGLAGRETQYF.

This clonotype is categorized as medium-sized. The CDR3 region is CSVIAATYEQYF. In nucleotides, the CDR3 is TGCAGTGTTATAGCGGCGACCTACGAGCAGTACTTC. V is TRBV20-1 and J is TRBJ2-7; D may be TRBD2 (6 bases). V gave up 7 bases and J gave up 2 bases, with 12 bases separating them. In germline, CDR1 is DFQATT, CDR2 SNEGSKA (reference sequence). The CDR3 extends over 12 amino acids.

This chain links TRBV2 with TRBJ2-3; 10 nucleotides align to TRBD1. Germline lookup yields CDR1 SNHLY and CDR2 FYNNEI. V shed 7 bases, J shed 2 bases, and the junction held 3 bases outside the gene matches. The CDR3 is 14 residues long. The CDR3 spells CASKGQGYTDTQYF. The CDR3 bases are TGTGCCAGCAAGGGACAGGGGTACACAGATACGCAGTATTTT.